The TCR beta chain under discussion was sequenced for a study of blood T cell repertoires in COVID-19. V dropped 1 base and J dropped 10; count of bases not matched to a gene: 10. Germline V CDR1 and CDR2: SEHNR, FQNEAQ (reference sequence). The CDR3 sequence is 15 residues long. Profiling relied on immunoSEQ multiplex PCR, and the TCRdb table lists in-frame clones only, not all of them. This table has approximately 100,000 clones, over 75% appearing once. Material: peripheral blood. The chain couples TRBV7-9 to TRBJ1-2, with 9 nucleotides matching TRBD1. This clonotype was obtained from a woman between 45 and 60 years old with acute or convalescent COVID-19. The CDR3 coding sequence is TGTGCCAGCAGCTTAGGCTGGACAGGGGAGATGTACTACACCTTC. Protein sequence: CASSLGWTGEMYYTF.